The clone carrying this TCR beta chain was seen a few times. Its antigen remains unidentified. The sample belongs to a study of CD8 T cells in ankylosing spondylitis. Study results and limitations: Peripheral blood held disease-linked clones only at relatively low frequency, and these were CD8+. Prior work had noted some motif variants in reactive arthritis blood and synovial fluid.

TCRdb analysed the 5' RACE reads with MiXCR anew, one entry per CDR3 protein. The table records roughly 150,000 distinct CDR3 sequences, around a tenth of them present only once. The CDR3 spans 13 residues. Germline CDR1 reads SGHAT; CDR2 reads FQNNGV. V was cut by 5 bases and J by 3 bases, with 9 bases left in between. The receptor was derived from a female donor with ankylosing spondylitis or in good health (not recorded which). The J gene is TRBJ2-3, the V gene TRBV11-2; D might be TRBD2 (5 bases). Material for sequencing was blood, either unsorted or a sorted T cell fraction (not recorded which). The CDR3: CASSADSTDTQYF. The CDR3 bases are TGTGCCAGCAGCGCGGACTCGACAGATACGCAGTATTTT.